This TCR beta chain was documented in a study of T cells after yellow fever vaccination. A process of 5'RACE template switching, which added a universal primer site and UMIs, was used to make TCR cDNA. MiXCR was run by TCRdb on the 5' RACE reads, yielding one entry per CDR3 protein. The sample carries a few hundred thousand distinct CDR3 sequences, 3% to 3.5% recorded once. Points from the study as a whole: Weaker overall was a secondary response that nonetheless peaked faster, on day 5 versus 15.

This clonotype has ten or more counts. The antigen is unknown. The CDR3 runs to 14 residues. Germline CDR1 KGHSH, CDR2 LQKENI. Losses at the gene ends were 3 bases for V and 7 bases for J; bases not matched to a gene: 4. The receptor was isolated from a man between 18 and 29 years old who received the YFV17D yellow fever vaccine. The rearrangement uses TRBV18 and TRBJ1-5, with TRBD1 matching 9 bases. Sample: CD4+ T cells sorted from PBMCs, taken 10 days after the yellow fever booster vaccination. The CDR3 region is CASSPRQGGQPQHF. The CDR3 region has the DNA TGTGCCAGCTCACCCAGACAGGGGGGACAGCCCCAGCATTTT.